This is a list of T cell receptor beta chains from one sample in a study of breast tumors, draining lymph nodes, adjacent tissues. Each CDR3 protein gets one entry after TCRdb re-called the multiplex PCR reads with MiXCR. The sample carries 200,000 to 300,000 distinct CDR3 sequences, 30% recorded once. What was sequenced was axillary lymph node tissue. The receptors were sampled from a female donor with breast cancer. Some clones in this sample may be carry-over from other donors' samples. Both conserved end residues are part of each CDR3. Each record gives: CDR3 protein, CDR3 DNA, V gene, J gene, clone size, CDR3 length, D gene. A D gene is named only where the DNA matches it firmly. Where a row states a size, it is once, few, many or the class of an expanded clone; other rows omit it.

CDR3 protein: CASSRYLSGTGGNEQYF
CDR3 DNA: TGTGCCAGCAGTCGATACCTCAGCGGGACAGGGGGCAACGAGCAGTACTTC
V gene: TRBV7-9
J gene: TRBJ2-7
clone size: many
CDR3 length: 17
D gene: TRBD1

CDR3 protein: CASSSYDRGSAGELFF
CDR3 DNA: TGTGCCAGCAGTTCTTACGACAGGGGTTCGGCCGGGGAGCTGTTTTTT
V gene: TRBV27
J gene: TRBJ2-2
clone size: few
CDR3 length: 16
D gene: TRBD1

CDR3 protein: CASSVGGAGASYEQYF
CDR3 DNA: TGTGCCAGCAGCGTAGGCGGTGCGGGAGCCTCCTACGAGCAGTACTTC
V gene: TRBV9
J gene: TRBJ2-7
clone size: many
CDR3 length: 16
D gene: TRBD2

CDR3 protein: CASSYRGAEKLFF
CDR3 DNA: TGTGCCAGCAGTTATAGAGGAGCTGAAAAACTGTTTTTT
V gene: TRBV6-6
J gene: TRBJ1-4
clone size: many
CDR3 length: 13
D gene: .

CDR3 protein: CASSSGTGNDEQYF
CDR3 DNA: TGCGCCAGCAGCTCAGGGACAGGGAACGACGAGCAGTACTTC
V gene: TRBV5-1
J gene: TRBJ2-7
clone size: many
CDR3 length: 14
D gene: TRBD1

CDR3 protein: CSASLGMLSPQPQHF
CDR3 DNA: TGCAGTGCTAGTTTGGGAATGCTCTCGCCGCAGCCCCAGCATTTT
V gene: TRBV20-1
J gene: TRBJ1-5
clone size: many
CDR3 length: 15
D gene: .

CDR3 protein: CASSYGLLPQLDTEAFF
CDR3 DNA: TGTGCCAGCAGTTACGGTTTACTCCCCCAATTGGACACTGAAGCTTTCTTT
V gene: TRBV6-7
J gene: TRBJ1-1
clone size: .
CDR3 length: 17
D gene: .

CDR3 protein: CASSLPSSRGSLAGELFF
CDR3 DNA: TGTGCCAGCAGTTTACCGTCCTCCAGGGGTAGCTTGGCCGGGGAGCTGTTTTTT
V gene: TRBV12-3/TRBV12-4
J gene: TRBJ2-2
clone size: few
CDR3 length: 18
D gene: .

CDR3 protein: CASNEEAGVYFF
CDR3 DNA: TGTGCCAGCAACGAGGAAGCGGGAGTCTATTTCTTC
V gene: TRBV6-2/TRBV6-3
J gene: TRBJ2-1
clone size: .
CDR3 length: 12
D gene: TRBD2

CDR3 protein: CASSYGVTGELFF
CDR3 DNA: TGTGCCAGCAGTTATGGGGTCACCGGGGAGCTGTTTTTT
V gene: TRBV6-5
J gene: TRBJ2-2
clone size: many
CDR3 length: 13
D gene: .

CDR3 protein: CASSSSTDRTFF
CDR3 DNA: TGTGCCAGCAGCTCGTCGACCGACCGAACTTTCTTT
V gene: TRBV7-2
J gene: TRBJ1-1
clone size: once
CDR3 length: 12
D gene: .

CDR3 protein: CASSRDKSTDTQYF
CDR3 DNA: TGTGCCAGCAGTCGGGACAAAAGCACAGATACGCAGTATTTT
V gene: TRBV7-2
J gene: TRBJ2-3
clone size: many
CDR3 length: 14
D gene: .

CDR3 protein: CASSQDRPSYEQYF
CDR3 DNA: TGTGCCAGCAGCCAGGACAGGCCCTCCTACGAGCAGTACTTC
V gene: TRBV4-2
J gene: TRBJ2-7
clone size: many
CDR3 length: 14
D gene: TRBD1

CDR3 protein: CASSEGWNFFYEQYF
CDR3 DNA: TGTGCCAGCAGTGAAGGTTGGAACTTTTTCTACGAGCAGTACTTC
V gene: TRBV6-1
J gene: TRBJ2-7
clone size: .
CDR3 length: 15
D gene: .

CDR3 protein: CAWSRQGASGANVLTF
CDR3 DNA: TGTGCCTGGAGTCGACAGGGGGCATCTGGGGCCAACGTCCTGACTTTC
V gene: TRBV30
J gene: TRBJ2-6
clone size: .
CDR3 length: 16
D gene: TRBD1

CDR3 protein: CASSLGQSIDTQYF
CDR3 DNA: TGTGCCAGCAGCTTGGGACAAAGCATAGATACGCAGTATTTT
V gene: TRBV5-4
J gene: TRBJ2-3
clone size: .
CDR3 length: 14
D gene: .

CDR3 protein: CAFRTAAGEQYF
CDR3 DNA: TGTGCCTTTCGGACAGCCGCTGGGGAGCAGTACTTC
V gene: TRBV7-9
J gene: TRBJ2-7
clone size: many
CDR3 length: 12
D gene: .

CDR3 protein: CASIGLAGVNEQFF
CDR3 DNA: TGCGCCAGCATCGGACTAGCGGGAGTGAATGAGCAGTTCTTC
V gene: TRBV10-2
J gene: TRBJ2-1
clone size: .
CDR3 length: 14
D gene: TRBD2

CDR3 protein: CASSYRDFTGERFF
CDR3 DNA: TGTGCCAGCAGTTACCGGGACTTCACGGGGGAGCGGTTCTTC
V gene: TRBV6-5
J gene: TRBJ2-1
clone size: .
CDR3 length: 14
D gene: .

CDR3 protein: CASSSTGFNTEAF
CDR3 DNA: TGTGCCAGCAGTTCCACAGGGTTCAACACTGAAGCTTTC
V gene: TRBV7-2
J gene: TRBJ2-6
clone size: .
CDR3 length: 13
D gene: .

CDR3 protein: CASSLGGLAGETQYF
CDR3 DNA: TGTGCCAGCAGCCTTGGGGGACTAGCGGGAGAGACCCAGTACTTC
V gene: TRBV3-1
J gene: TRBJ2-5
clone size: .
CDR3 length: 15
D gene: TRBD2

CDR3 protein: CATQTGGEGTDTQYF
CDR3 DNA: TGTGCCACCCAGACAGGGGGCGAGGGCACAGATACGCAGTATTTT
V gene: TRBV24-1
J gene: TRBJ2-3
clone size: .
CDR3 length: 15
D gene: TRBD1

CDR3 protein: CSASGSGRGSYNEQFF
CDR3 DNA: TGCAGTGCCAGTGGTAGCGGGAGGGGTTCCTACAATGAGCAGTTCTTC
V gene: TRBV20-1
J gene: TRBJ2-1
clone size: many
CDR3 length: 16
D gene: TRBD2

CDR3 protein: CASSLVVAGAYEQYF
CDR3 DNA: TGTGCCAGCAGCTTAGTGGTAGCGGGAGCCTACGAGCAGTACTTC
V gene: TRBV7-9
J gene: TRBJ2-7
clone size: many
CDR3 length: 15
D gene: TRBD2

CDR3 protein: CASSEGTPCSYERYF
CDR3 DNA: TGCGCCAGCAGTGAGGGGACTCCGTGCTCCTACGAGCGGTACTTC
V gene: TRBV10-1
J gene: TRBJ2-7
clone size: .
CDR3 length: 15
D gene: .

CDR3 protein: CASSRTSDTQYF
CDR3 DNA: TGCGCCAGCAGCCGGACGTCTGATACGCAGTATTTT
V gene: TRBV5-1
J gene: TRBJ2-3
clone size: many
CDR3 length: 12
D gene: .

CDR3 protein: CASSLRAGGPNEQFF
CDR3 DNA: TGTGCCAGCAGCTTAAGGGCGGGAGGGCCCAATGAGCAGTTCTTC
V gene: TRBV7-3
J gene: TRBJ2-1
clone size: many
CDR3 length: 15
D gene: TRBD2

CDR3 protein: CATSPSRPSTDTQYF
CDR3 DNA: TGTGCCACCTCGCCGTCCCGACCGAGCACAGATACGCAGTATTTT
V gene: TRBV24-1
J gene: TRBJ2-3
clone size: many
CDR3 length: 15
D gene: .

CDR3 protein: CASMGQGTPYEQYF
CDR3 DNA: TGTGCCAGCATGGGGCAGGGGACACCCTACGAGCAGTACTTC
V gene: TRBV12-3/TRBV12-4
J gene: TRBJ2-7
clone size: many
CDR3 length: 14
D gene: .

CDR3 protein: CASSLTSSPYNEQFF
CDR3 DNA: TGTGCCAGCAGCCTGACTAGTTCCCCCTACAATGAGCAGTTCTTC
V gene: TRBV6-6
J gene: TRBJ2-1
clone size: .
CDR3 length: 15
D gene: .

CDR3 protein: CSARPGLAGGETQYF
CDR3 DNA: TGCAGTGCTAGGCCTGGACTAGCGGGAGGGGAGACCCAGTACTTC
V gene: TRBV20-1
J gene: TRBJ2-5
clone size: .
CDR3 length: 15
D gene: TRBD2

CDR3 protein: CASSQSGVLQDTQYF
CDR3 DNA: TGTGCCAGCAGCCAGTCCGGGGTCCTCCAGGATACGCAGTATTTT
V gene: TRBV3-1
J gene: TRBJ2-3
clone size: .
CDR3 length: 15
D gene: .

CDR3 protein: CASSYLDSSNQPQHF
CDR3 DNA: TGTGCCAGCAGTTACCTGGACAGCAGCAATCAGCCCCAGCATTTT
V gene: TRBV6-6
J gene: TRBJ1-5
clone size: many
CDR3 length: 15
D gene: .

CDR3 protein: CATSDLREGRANEQFF
CDR3 DNA: TGTGCCACCAGTGATTTAAGGGAGGGCCGTGCAAATGAGCAGTTCTTC
V gene: TRBV24-1
J gene: TRBJ2-1
clone size: many
CDR3 length: 16
D gene: TRBD2

CDR3 protein: CASSQGVGREIGYTF
CDR3 DNA: TGTGCCAGCAGCCAAGGGGTTGGCAGGGAAATCGGCTACACCTTC
V gene: TRBV3-1
J gene: TRBJ1-2
clone size: .
CDR3 length: 15
D gene: .

CDR3 protein: CASSLAGGSLYNEQFF
CDR3 DNA: TGTGCCAGCAGCTTAGCGGGGGGGAGTCTCTACAATGAGCAGTTCTTC
V gene: TRBV7-2
J gene: TRBJ2-1
clone size: many
CDR3 length: 16
D gene: TRBD2

CDR3 protein: CASSARTGAGTEAFF
CDR3 DNA: TGTGCCAGCAGCGCGAGGACGGGGGCGGGCACTGAAGCTTTCTTT
V gene: TRBV11-2
J gene: TRBJ1-1
clone size: .
CDR3 length: 15
D gene: .

CDR3 protein: CSAGTGNQPQHF
CDR3 DNA: TGCAGCGCCGGGACAGGGAATCAGCCCCAGCATTTT
V gene: TRBV29-1
J gene: TRBJ1-5
clone size: .
CDR3 length: 12
D gene: TRBD1

CDR3 protein: CASSLDSTREQFF
CDR3 DNA: TGTGCCAGCAGCTTAGATTCGACCCGCGAGCAGTTCTTC
V gene: TRBV11-3
J gene: TRBJ2-1
clone size: many
CDR3 length: 13
D gene: .

CDR3 protein: CASSERSRYNEQFF
CDR3 DNA: TGTGCCAGCAGTGAACGGTCCCGGTACAATGAGCAGTTCTTC
V gene: TRBV2
J gene: TRBJ2-1
clone size: many
CDR3 length: 14
D gene: .

CDR3 protein: CSARVGSAGTWSSYEQYF
CDR3 DNA: TGCAGTGCTCGAGTGGGGTCAGCGGGGACATGGAGCTCCTACGAGCAGTACTTC
V gene: TRBV20-1
J gene: TRBJ2-7
clone size: .
CDR3 length: 18
D gene: .

CDR3 protein: CASSEATTGPFYGYTF
CDR3 DNA: TGTGCCAGCAGTGAAGCGACGACAGGGCCCTTCTATGGCTACACCTTC
V gene: TRBV6-1
J gene: TRBJ1-2
clone size: few
CDR3 length: 16
D gene: TRBD1

CDR3 protein: CASSSGGTSKDEQFF
CDR3 DNA: TGCGCCAGCAGCTCGGGGGGGACTAGTAAGGATGAGCAGTTCTTC
V gene: TRBV5-1
J gene: TRBJ2-1
clone size: many
CDR3 length: 15
D gene: TRBD2

CDR3 protein: CASSRGLAGGFYNEQFF
CDR3 DNA: TGTGCCAGCAGCCGGGGGCTAGCGGGAGGATTCTACAATGAGCAGTTCTTC
V gene: TRBV11-2
J gene: TRBJ2-1
clone size: .
CDR3 length: 17
D gene: TRBD2

CDR3 protein: CASSYGGGQGQETQYF
CDR3 DNA: TGTGCCAGCAGTTACGGGGGTGGACAGGGACAAGAGACCCAGTACTTC
V gene: TRBV6-6
J gene: TRBJ2-5
clone size: many
CDR3 length: 16
D gene: TRBD1

CDR3 protein: CASRTRGTSSREQYF
CDR3 DNA: TGTGCCAGTAGGACGCGGGGGACCTCCTCCCGTGAGCAGTACTTC
V gene: TRBV19
J gene: TRBJ2-7
clone size: many
CDR3 length: 15
D gene: TRBD2

CDR3 protein: CASSLLVGTTNEKLFF
CDR3 DNA: TGTGCCAGCAGTTTACTGGTCGGGACAACTAATGAAAAACTGTTTTTT
V gene: TRBV12-3/TRBV12-4
J gene: TRBJ1-4
clone size: many
CDR3 length: 16
D gene: .

CDR3 protein: CASSVDSGRYNEQFF
CDR3 DNA: TGTGCCAGCAGCGTAGATTCCGGTCGGTACAATGAGCAGTTCTTC
V gene: TRBV9
J gene: TRBJ2-1
clone size: many
CDR3 length: 15
D gene: .

CDR3 protein: CASSLAATTGTGELFF
CDR3 DNA: TGTGCCAGCAGCTTAGCAGCTACCACCGGCACCGGGGAGCTGTTTTTT
V gene: TRBV7-8
J gene: TRBJ2-2
clone size: many
CDR3 length: 16
D gene: .

CDR3 protein: CASSILVGGNGYTF
CDR3 DNA: TGTGCCAGCAGCATACTAGTAGGCGGAAATGGCTACACCTTC
V gene: TRBV7-9
J gene: TRBJ1-2
clone size: .
CDR3 length: 14
D gene: .

CDR3 protein: CASSLKGGPEQYF
CDR3 DNA: TGCGCCAGCAGCTTAAAGGGAGGGCCCGAGCAGTACTTC
V gene: TRBV5-1
J gene: TRBJ2-7
clone size: .
CDR3 length: 13
D gene: TRBD2